The 10 T cell receptor beta chains presented below share a single source sample, sequenced in a study of cytomegalovirus exposure and HLA in healthy donors. It was with 60 Vbeta and 13 Jbeta primers that the PCR ran. This table comes from immunoSEQ multiplex PCR, and its TCRdb copy is limited to in-frame clones, with some not included. Among 150,000 to 200,000 clones listed, 65% to 80% were seen once. Source material: PBMCs. The receptors come from a middle-aged woman in good health and CMV-seronegative.

V is TRBV5-4 and J is TRBJ2-1, with TRBD1 as a possible D gene (5 bases). The CDR3 is 14 residues long. The V end lost 3 bases, the J end lost 7 bases, and 14 bases lay between the germline ends. Per germline, CDR1 SGHNT and CDR2 YYREEE (reference sequence). The chain's CDR3 is CASSSVPDRNEQFF. The CDR3, as DNA: TGTGCCAGCAGCTCCGTACCCGACAGAAATGAGCAGTTCTTC.

The rearrangement links TRBV14 to TRBJ2-1; D is possibly TRBD1 (6 bases). The ends were cut back, 0 bases at V and 3 bases at J, with 12 bases in the middle. Germline loops: CDR1 SGHDN, CDR2 FVKESK. The CDR3 runs 16 residues. CDR3 sequence (DNA): TGTGCCAGCAGCCAAGATAGGACAGTTAACTACAATGAGCAGTTCTTC. Encoded protein: CASSQDRTVNYNEQFF.

This chain joins TRBV18 and TRBJ1-1, with TRBD1 as a possible D gene (5 bases). The CDR3 has 13 residues. V dropped 3 bases and J dropped 1 base, with 6 bases sitting between them. Germline CDR1 is KGHSH and CDR2 is LQKENI. The CDR3 nucleotides read TGTGCCAGCTCACCTCAGGGGAACACTGAAGCTTTCTTT. It specifies CASSPQGNTEAFF. Filled out from reference TRBV18 and TRBJ1-1, the complete variable domain reads NAGVMQNPRHLVRRRGQEARLRCSPMKGHSHVYWYRQLPEEGLKFMVYLQKENIIDESGMPKERFSAEFPKEGPSILRIQQVVRGDSAAYFCASSPQGNTEAFFGQGTRLTVV.

This clone was seen a single time. This sequence joins TRBV5-4 and TRBJ2-3; no clear D gene. The CDR3 covers 12 residues. The germline V and J ends were trimmed by 4 bases and 5 bases, with 8 bases remaining between them. Germline values: CDR1 SGHNT, CDR2 YYREEE (reference sequence). DNA for the CDR3: TGTGCCAGCAGCCTGGACGGAGATACGCAGTATTTT. This gives the protein CASSLDGDTQYF.

The chain joins TRBV20-1 to TRBJ1-2; D perhaps matches TRBD1 (5 bases). CDR1 and CDR2 (germline): DFQATT, SNEGSKA (reference sequence). The V gene lost 5 bases and the J gene lost 8 bases, with 12 bases spanning the gap. The CDR3 is 11 residues long. The CDR3 sequence is CSAHPGAGYTF. For the CDR3, the DNA is TGCAGTGCTCACCCTGGGGCCGGCTACACCTTC.

The rearrangement links TRBV11-2 to TRBJ1-2; 9 bases line up with TRBD1. CDR3 size: 16 residues. Looked up from germline, CDR1 is SGHAT and CDR2 is FQNNGV. V shed 4 bases, J shed 2 bases, and the junction held 8 bases outside the gene matches. CDR3 nucleotides: TGTGCCAGCAGCTCCATCAACAGGGGGCCAAACTATGGCTACACCTTC. Translating it yields CASSSINRGPNYGYTF.

The rearrangement uses TRBV27 and TRBJ2-5, with D maybe TRBD1 (6 bases). The CDR3 sequence is 13 residues long. Per the germline V gene, CDR1 is MNHEY and CDR2 is SMNVEV (reference sequence). V lost 5 bases and J lost 5, with 12 bases in between. The DNA for the CDR3 is TGTGCCAGCAGTCCCCGTAGGGGGGAGACCCAGTACTTC. Its translation is CASSPRRGETQYF.

The V and J genes are TRBV7-9 and TRBJ2-7; D ambiguous. The CDR3 has 14 residues. Germline CDR1 and CDR2: SEHNR and FQNEAQ (reference sequence). Between the trimmed V and J ends, which lost 3 bases and 3 bases, there was a span of 12 bases. DNA for the CDR3: TGTGCCAGCAGCTTGTCCCGGAGTCGCTACGAGCAGTACTTC. Protein: CASSLSRSRYEQYF.

The genes are TRBV5-4 and TRBJ2-7; TRBD1 matches at 10 bases. This CDR3 region has 15 residues. Germline CDR1 and CDR2: SGHNT and YYREEE (reference sequence). Germline trimming cut 6 bases from V and 7 bases from J; bases unmatched to any gene: 13. Here the CDR3 reads CASTLWGTGDTEQYF. The CDR3 nucleotides are TGTGCCAGCACCCTCTGGGGGACAGGGGACACGGAGCAGTACTTC.

As concerns this clone: At the DNA level, this CDR3 is encoded by other sequences in the same sample as well. The J gene is TRBJ2-3, the V gene TRBV19; 9 bases align to TRBD1. This CDR3 contains 12 residues. V was clipped by 5 bases and J by 9 bases; unmatched bases: 3. The V gene's germline CDR1 is LNHDA and CDR2 SQIVND (reference sequence). CDR3 sequence reads: CASSPGQGTQYF. For the CDR3, the DNA is TGTGCCAGTAGTCCCGGACAGGGGACGCAGTATTTT.